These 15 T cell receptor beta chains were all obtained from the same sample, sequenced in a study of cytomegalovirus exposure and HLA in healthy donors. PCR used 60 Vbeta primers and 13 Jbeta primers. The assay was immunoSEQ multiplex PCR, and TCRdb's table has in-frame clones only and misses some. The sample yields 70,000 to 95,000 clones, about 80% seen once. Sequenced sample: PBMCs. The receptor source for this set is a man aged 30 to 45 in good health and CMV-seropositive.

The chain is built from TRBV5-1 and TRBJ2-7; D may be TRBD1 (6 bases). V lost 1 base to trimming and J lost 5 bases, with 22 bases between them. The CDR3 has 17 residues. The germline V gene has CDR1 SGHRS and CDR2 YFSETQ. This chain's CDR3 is CASSLSPAGAGVDEQYV. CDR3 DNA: TGCGCCAGCAGCTTGTCTCCTGCAGGGGCAGGGGTAGACGAGCAGTACGTC.

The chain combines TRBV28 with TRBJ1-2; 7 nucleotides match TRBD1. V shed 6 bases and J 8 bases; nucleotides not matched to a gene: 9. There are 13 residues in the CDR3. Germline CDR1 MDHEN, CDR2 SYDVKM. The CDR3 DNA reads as TGTGCCAGCAGGACCACAGGGGTACGAGGCTACACCTTC. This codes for CASRTTGVRGYTF.

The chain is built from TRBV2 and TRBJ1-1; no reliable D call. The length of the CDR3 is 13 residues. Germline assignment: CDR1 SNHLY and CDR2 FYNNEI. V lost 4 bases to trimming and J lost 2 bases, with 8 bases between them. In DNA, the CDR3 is TGTGCCAGCAGTGTGGCGGGTAACACTGAAGCTTTCTTT. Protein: CASSVAGNTEAFF. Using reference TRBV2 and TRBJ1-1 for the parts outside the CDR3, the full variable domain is EPEVTQTPSHQVTQMGQEVILRCVPISNHLYFYWYRQILGQKVEFLVSFYNNEISEKSEIFDDQFSVERPDGSNFTLKIRSTKLEDSAMYFCASSVAGNTEAFFGQGTRLTVV.

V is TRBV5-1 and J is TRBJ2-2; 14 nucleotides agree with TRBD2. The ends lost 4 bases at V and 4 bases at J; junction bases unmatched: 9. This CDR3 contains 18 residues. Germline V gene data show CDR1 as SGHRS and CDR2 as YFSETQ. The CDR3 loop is CASSKGLAGARFTGELFF. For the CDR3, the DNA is TGCGCCAGCAGCAAGGGACTAGCGGGGGCCCGCTTCACCGGGGAGCTGTTTTTT.

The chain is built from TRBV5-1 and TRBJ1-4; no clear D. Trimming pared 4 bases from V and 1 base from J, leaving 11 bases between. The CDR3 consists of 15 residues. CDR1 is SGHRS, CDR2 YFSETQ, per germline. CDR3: CASSPPAGTNEKLFF. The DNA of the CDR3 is TGCGCCAGCAGCCCACCGGCGGGAACTAATGAAAAACTGTTTTTT.

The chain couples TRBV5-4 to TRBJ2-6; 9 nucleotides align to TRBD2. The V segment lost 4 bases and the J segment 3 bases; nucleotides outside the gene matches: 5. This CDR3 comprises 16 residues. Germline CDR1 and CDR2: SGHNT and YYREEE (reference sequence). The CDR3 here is CASSPGGRVGANVLTF. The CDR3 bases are TGTGCCAGCAGCCCCGGCGGGAGGGTTGGGGCCAACGTCCTGACTTTC. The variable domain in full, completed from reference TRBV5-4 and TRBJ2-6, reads ETGVTQSPTHLIKTRGQQVTLRCSSQSGHNTVSWYQQALGQGPQFIFQYYREEENGRGNFPPRFSGLQFPNYSSELNVNALELDDSALYLCASSPGGRVGANVLTFGAGSRLTVL.

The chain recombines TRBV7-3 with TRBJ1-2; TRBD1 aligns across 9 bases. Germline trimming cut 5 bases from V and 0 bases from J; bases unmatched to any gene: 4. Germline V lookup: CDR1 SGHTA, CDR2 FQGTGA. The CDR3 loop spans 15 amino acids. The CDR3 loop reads CASSPTGGPNYGYTF. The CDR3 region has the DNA TGTGCCAGCAGCCCCACAGGGGGCCCTAACTATGGCTACACCTTC.

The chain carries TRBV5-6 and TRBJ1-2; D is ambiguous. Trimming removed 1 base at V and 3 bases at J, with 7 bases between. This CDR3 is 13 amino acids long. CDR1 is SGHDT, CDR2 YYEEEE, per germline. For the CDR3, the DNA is TGTGCCAGCAGCTTGATCGGTCACTATGGCTACACCTTC. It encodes CASSLIGHYGYTF.

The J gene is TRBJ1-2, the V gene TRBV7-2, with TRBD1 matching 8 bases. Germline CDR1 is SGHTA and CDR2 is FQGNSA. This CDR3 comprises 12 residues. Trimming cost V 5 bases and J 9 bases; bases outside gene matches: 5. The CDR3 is CASSADRVRYTF. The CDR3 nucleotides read TGTGCCAGCAGCGCGGACAGGGTACGCTACACCTTC.

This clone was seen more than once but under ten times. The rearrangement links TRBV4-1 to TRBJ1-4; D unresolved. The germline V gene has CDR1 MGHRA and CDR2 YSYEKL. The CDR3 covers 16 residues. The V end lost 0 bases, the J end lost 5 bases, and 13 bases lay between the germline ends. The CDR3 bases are TGCGCCAGCAGCCAAGATTACGGAGGCCTAAATGAAAAACTGTTTTTT. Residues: CASSQDYGGLNEKLFF.

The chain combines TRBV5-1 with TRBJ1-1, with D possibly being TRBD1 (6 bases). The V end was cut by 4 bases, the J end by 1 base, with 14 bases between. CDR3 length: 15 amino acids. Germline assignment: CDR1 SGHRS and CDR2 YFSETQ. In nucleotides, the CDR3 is TGCGCCAGCAGCATAGCCGGGACATCGAACACTGAAGCTTTCTTT. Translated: CASSIAGTSNTEAFF.

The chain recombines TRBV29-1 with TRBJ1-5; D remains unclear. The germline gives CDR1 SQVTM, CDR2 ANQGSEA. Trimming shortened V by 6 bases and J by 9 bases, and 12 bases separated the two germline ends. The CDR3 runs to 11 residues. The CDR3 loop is CSVGEGGPQHF. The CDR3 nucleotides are TGCAGCGTCGGGGAGGGAGGGCCCCAGCATTTT.

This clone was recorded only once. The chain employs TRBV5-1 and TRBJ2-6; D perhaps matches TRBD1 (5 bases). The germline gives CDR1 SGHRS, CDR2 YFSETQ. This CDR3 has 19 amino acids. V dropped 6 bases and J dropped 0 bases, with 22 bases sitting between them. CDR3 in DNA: TGCGCCAGCATGGACACCCTAGAACAGAGACTCTCTGGGGCCAACGTCCTGACTTTC. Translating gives CASMDTLEQRLSGANVLTF.

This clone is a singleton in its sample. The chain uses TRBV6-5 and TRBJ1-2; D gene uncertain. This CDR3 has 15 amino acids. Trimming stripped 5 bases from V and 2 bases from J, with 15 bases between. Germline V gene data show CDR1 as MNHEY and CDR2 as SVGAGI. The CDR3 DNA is TGTGCCAGCAGTCGGAAAACCGGCGGAAACTATGGCTACACCTTC. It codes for CASSRKTGGNYGYTF.

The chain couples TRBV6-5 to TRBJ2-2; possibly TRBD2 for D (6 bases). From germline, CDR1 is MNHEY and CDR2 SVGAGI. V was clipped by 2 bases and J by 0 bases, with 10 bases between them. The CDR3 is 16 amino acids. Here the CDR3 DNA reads TGTGCCAGCAGTTACCGGGAGATCACGAACACCGGGGAGCTGTTTTTT. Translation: CASSYREITNTGELFF.